The following is a TCR beta chain sequence with its context. As for time point: peripheral blood 6 weeks after treatment start. This specimen comes from a study of PD-L1 blockade in urothelial cancer. Study-level information: Patients with male sex and bladder-origin urothelial cancer accounted for most of the roughly 30 enrolled. The authors examined blood 3 weeks (second dose) and 6 weeks after treatment start.

Here immunoSEQ multiplex PCR was the method, and the copy in TCRdb shows in-frame clones only, minus some. Here the sample spans more than 60,000 clones, about nine tenths being singletons. J was trimmed by 7 bases and V by 3 bases; bases with no gene match: 3. Germline assignment: CDR1 SGDLS and CDR2 YYNGEE. The CDR3 is made up of 13 amino acids. This chain links TRBV9 with TRBJ1-5; 8 bases map to TRBD1. The sequence derives from a man in his 60s with urothelial cancer. The specimen comprised PBMCs, sampled around atezolizumab (anti-PD-L1) treatment. The CDR3 is CASSGTGYQPQHF. The CDR3 DNA reads TGTGCCAGCAGCGGGACAGGGTACCAGCCCCAGCATTTT.